This passage covers 23 T cell receptor beta chains from one sample sequenced in a study of blood T cells in healthy people across ages. Through a sample-barcoded 5' primer and a J-beta primer mix, a second PCR was run for 7 to 11 cycles. TCRdb analysed the 5' RACE reads with MiXCR anew, one entry per CDR3 protein. There are about 1.1 million distinct CDR3 sequences in the sample; more than 30% occur only once, and around 12% lies in the top ten. The material sequenced was blood. These receptors all stem from a man aged 18 to 35 in good health.

This clonotype has a count of ten or more. The rearrangement links TRBV4-3 to TRBJ1-2; D is ambiguous. V gave up 1 base and J gave up 3 bases, with 9 bases separating them. The CDR3 runs to 14 residues. Germline V gene data show CDR1 as LGHNA and CDR2 as YSLEER. The CDR3 sequence is CASSQGPPHYGYTF. In nucleotides, the CDR3 is TGCGCCAGCAGCCAAGGTCCCCCCCACTATGGCTACACCTTC.

This clonotype was observed a few times. The chain couples TRBV7-9 to TRBJ2-1, with a possible D match to TRBD2 (6 bases). V was pared by 2 bases and J by 0 bases, with 17 bases between. Germline V CDR1 and CDR2: SEHNR, FQNEAQ (reference sequence). CDR3 size: 18 residues. The CDR3 reads CASSLNPRDLSSYNEQFF. The CDR3 region has the DNA TGTGCCAGCAGCTTAAATCCCAGGGACTTGAGCTCCTACAATGAGCAGTTCTTC.

The chain uses TRBV25-1 and TRBJ2-3; 10 bases line up with TRBD2. The CDR3 consists of 18 residues. Germline CDR1 is MGHDK and CDR2 is SYGVNS. Unmatched junction bases numbered 10, after V lost 3 bases and J lost 1 base. CDR3: CASSELAGAPGGTDTQYF. The CDR3 nucleotides are TGTGCCAGCAGTGAGCTAGCGGGGGCCCCCGGGGGCACAGATACGCAGTATTTT.

This chain connects TRBV30 to TRBJ2-7, with D perhaps assigned TRBD1 or TRBD2 (5 bases each). The CDR3 loop spans 14 amino acids. The V end was cut by 1 base, the J end by 0 bases, with 10 bases between. Germline-derived CDR1 and CDR2 are GTSNPN and SVGIG (reference sequence). CDR3: CAWSGDGSSYEQYF. The DNA for the CDR3 is TGTGCCTGGAGTGGGGACGGTAGCTCCTACGAGCAGTACTTC.

The rearrangement joins TRBV5-6 to TRBJ1-5, with no clear D. The CDR3 spans 14 residues. Germline-derived CDR1 and CDR2 are SGHDT and YYEEEE. The V end lost 2 bases, the J end lost 7 bases, and 13 bases lay between the germline ends. The CDR3 region is CASSFYSSRQPQHF. The CDR3 bases are TGTGCCAGCAGCTTTTACTCCAGCAGGCAGCCCCAGCATTTT.

About this clonotype itself: A much larger clone lies a single base off, so this may be a read error. J is TRBJ2-3 and V is TRBV10-3, with D possibly called TRBD1 or TRBD2 (6 bases each). CDR3 size: 15 residues. V lost 2 bases, J lost 10 bases, and 19 bases lay in between. From germline, CDR1 is ENHRY and CDR2 SYGVKD. The CDR3 loop reads CAISEAKGGTPAQYF. The CDR3 DNA is TGTGCCATCAGTGAGGCGAAGGGGGGCACTCCCGCGCAGTATTTT.

This clonotype showed up just a few times. This chain links TRBV7-2 with TRBJ2-4; D is ambiguous. Germline V gene sequence: CDR1 SGHTA, CDR2 FQGNSA. V dropped 3 bases and J dropped 0 bases, with 12 bases sitting between them. The CDR3 is 16 residues long. The CDR3 DNA reads as TGTGCCAGCAGCTTGGACGGCCGAATAGCCAAAAACATTCAGTACTTC. As protein: CASSLDGRIAKNIQYF. Drawing the rest from reference TRBV7-2 and TRBJ2-4, the complete variable domain is GAGVSQSPSNKVTEKGKDVELRCDPISGHTALYWYRQSLGQGLEFLIYFQGNSAPDKSGLPSDRFSAERTGGSVSTLTIQRTQQEDSAVYLCASSLDGRIAKNIQYFGAGTRLSVL.

This chain joins TRBV4-1 and TRBJ2-3, with 8 bases matching TRBD1. The germline CDR1 and CDR2 sequences are MGHRA and YSYEKL. With 0 bases clipped from V and 8 bases from J, the junction kept 19 bases outside the gene matches. The CDR3 has 19 residues. The CDR3 DNA is TGCGCCAGCAGCCAAGATCAGGTGACAGGGGAGTATGGTCGAGGTACGCAGTATTTT. Translation: CASSQDQVTGEYGRGTQYF.

Comment on this clonotype: One end of the junction is discordant with germline, which a read error may explain. The chain recombines TRBV13 with TRBJ1-1, with D possibly matching TRBD1 (5 bases). This CDR3 spans 17 amino acids. Germline V CDR1 and CDR2: PRHDT, FYEKMQ (reference sequence). This CDR3 reads CVSSSGDLGPRGTEAFF. In nucleotides, the CDR3 is TGTGTCAGCAGCTCGGGGGATTTAGGACCCCGGGGCACTGAAGCTTTCTTT.

Only a few counts were recorded for this clonotype. This rearrangement joins TRBV27 to TRBJ2-3; maybe TRBD2 (5 bases). CDR3 size: 15 residues. Trimming stripped 3 bases from V and 2 bases from J, with 12 bases between. Germline V CDR1 and CDR2: MNHEY, SMNVEV (reference sequence). The CDR3 loop is CASSFGETFTDTQYF. The DNA of the CDR3 is TGTGCCAGCAGTTTCGGGGAAACCTTCACAGATACGCAGTATTTT.

V usage is TRBV6-2 or TRBV6-3 and J usage is TRBJ2-3; D remains ambiguous. Germline V CDR1 and CDR2: MNHEY, SVGEGT. The CDR3 is made up of 18 amino acids. Trimming removed 3 bases at V and 2 bases at J, with 21 bases between. CDR3 sequence reads: CASSYNAVLESPTDTQYF. The CDR3 nucleotides read TGTGCCAGCAGTTATAATGCTGTCCTAGAAAGCCCCACAGATACGCAGTATTTT.

The chain links TRBV27 to TRBJ1-6, with no clear D. CDR1 is MNHEY, CDR2 SMNVEV, per germline (reference sequence). This CDR3 spans 15 amino acids. V lost 5 bases and J 8 bases, leaving 16 bases between the germline ends. CDR3 amino acids: CASSSARGTYSPLHF. CDR3 coding DNA: TGTGCCAGCAGTAGCGCGCGGGGAACATATTCACCCCTCCACTTT.

This sequence joins TRBV6-6 and TRBJ1-2; D might be TRBD1 (6 bases). Trimming pared 0 bases from V and 3 bases from J, leaving 14 bases between. This CDR3 has 16 amino acids. Germline V gives CDR1 MNHNY, CDR2 SVGAGI (reference sequence). The CDR3 DNA reads as TGTGCCAGCAGTTACTCGGGGGGGGCGATTGACTATGGCTACACCTTC. Translation: CASSYSGGAIDYGYTF.

This clonotype was recorded once. The gene calls are TRBV12-3 or TRBV12-4 and TRBJ1-2; 8 nucleotides line up with TRBD1. The CDR3 length is 15 residues. The J segment lost 5 bases and the V segment lost 5 bases, leaving 10 bases of the junction unmatched. The CDR3: CASSPWTGTLYGYTF. The DNA for the CDR3 is TGTGCCAGCAGTCCCTGGACAGGGACCTTATATGGCTACACCTTC.

At least ten counts were recorded for this clonotype. The rearrangement uses TRBV20-1 and TRBJ2-1; either TRBD1 or TRBD2 may fit D (5 bases each). The CDR3 runs 12 residues. V lost 4 bases and J lost 10, with 14 bases in between. Germline CDR1 and CDR2: DFQATT and SNEGSKA (reference sequence). CDR3 coding DNA: TGCAGTGCTAAGTGGGGGTCTAAAGAGCAGTTCTTC. Translation: CSAKWGSKEQFF.

V gene TRBV14 combines with J gene TRBJ2-4; TRBD2 agrees at 9 bases. The length of the CDR3 is 14 residues. The germline gives CDR1 SGHDN, CDR2 FVKESK. V was pared by 4 bases and J by 6 bases, with 4 bases of the junction left unmatched. CDR3 protein: CASSLSGGLNIQYF. For the CDR3, the DNA is TGTGCCAGCAGCCTGAGCGGGGGGCTAAACATTCAGTACTTC.

This clonotype has only a few counts. The rearrangement links TRBV2 to TRBJ1-5; 7 bases map to TRBD1. The CDR3 totals 14 residues. CDR1 SNHLY and CDR2 FYNNEI come from the germline V gene. The V and J ends lost 7 bases and 1 base, in that order; junction bases with no gene match: 4. For the CDR3, the DNA is TGTGCCAGCAATGACAGGGAGAGCAATCAGCCCCAGCATTTT. It yields the protein CASNDRESNQPQHF.

This clonotype turned up a few times. The chain has TRBV10-3 and TRBJ1-6; TRBD1 agrees at 7 bases. V lost 3 bases to trimming and J lost 9 bases; unmatched junction nucleotides: 2. The CDR3 has 13 residues. Germline values: CDR1 ENHRY, CDR2 SYGVKD. The DNA of the CDR3 is TGTGCCATCAGTGAACAGGGGAGTTCACCCCTCCACTTT. Translating gives CAISEQGSSPLHF.

The rearrangement joins TRBV5-5 to TRBJ1-2; D is unclear. The CDR3 has 14 residues. Germline V CDR1 and CDR2: SGHKS, YYEKEE (reference sequence). Trimming left V 1 base short and J 1 base short, with 8 bases between. The CDR3 DNA sequence: TGTGCCAGCAGCTTGTGGGGAAATAACTATGGCTACACCTTC. It translates to CASSLWGNNYGYTF. The variable domain in full, completed from reference TRBV5-5 and TRBJ1-2, reads DAGVTQSPTHLIKTRGQQVTLRCSPISGHKSVSWYQQVLGQGPQFIFQYYEKEERGRGNFPDRFSARQFPNYSSELNVNALLLGDSALYLCASSLWGNNYGYTFGSGTRLTVV.

The chain carries TRBV9 and TRBJ1-4; 9 bases agree with TRBD1. Germline values: CDR1 SGDLS, CDR2 YYNGEE. This CDR3 has 15 residues. J gave up 5 bases and V 3 bases, and 5 bases lay outside the gene matches. The CDR3, as DNA: TGTGCCAGCAGCGCTCAGACAGGGGGGAATGAAAAACTGTTTTTT. Its translation: CASSAQTGGNEKLFF.

V gene TRBV4-2 combines with J gene TRBJ1-2; D is ambiguous. Germline V CDR1 and CDR2: LGHNA, YNFKEQ. The CDR3 sequence is 13 residues long. V shed 4 bases and J shed 4 bases, with 10 bases lying between them. The CDR3 loop reads CASSPTAPYGYTF. Written as DNA, the CDR3 is TGTGCCAGCAGCCCAACGGCACCCTATGGCTACACCTTC.

The chain links TRBV28 to TRBJ1-2; possible D gene TRBD1, 6 bases. The germline CDR1 and CDR2 sequences are MDHEN and SYDVKM. The CDR3 length is 15 residues. Trimming removed 3 bases at V and 4 bases at J, with 15 bases between. For the CDR3, the DNA is TGTGCCAGCAGTTTCGCCCATTTAGGGGGCTATGGCTACACCTTC. Translation gives CASSFAHLGGYGYTF.

This clonotype was detected only a few times. The chain carries TRBV11-2 and TRBJ2-7; a weak D match, TRBD1 (6 bases). Trimming left V 4 bases short and J 7 bases short, with 17 bases between. In germline, CDR1 is SGHAT, CDR2 FQNNGV. CDR3 length: 14 amino acids. CDR3 in DNA: TGTGCCAGCAGCTACAGGACAGCCTACAATGAGCAGTACTTC. This translates into CASSYRTAYNEQYF.